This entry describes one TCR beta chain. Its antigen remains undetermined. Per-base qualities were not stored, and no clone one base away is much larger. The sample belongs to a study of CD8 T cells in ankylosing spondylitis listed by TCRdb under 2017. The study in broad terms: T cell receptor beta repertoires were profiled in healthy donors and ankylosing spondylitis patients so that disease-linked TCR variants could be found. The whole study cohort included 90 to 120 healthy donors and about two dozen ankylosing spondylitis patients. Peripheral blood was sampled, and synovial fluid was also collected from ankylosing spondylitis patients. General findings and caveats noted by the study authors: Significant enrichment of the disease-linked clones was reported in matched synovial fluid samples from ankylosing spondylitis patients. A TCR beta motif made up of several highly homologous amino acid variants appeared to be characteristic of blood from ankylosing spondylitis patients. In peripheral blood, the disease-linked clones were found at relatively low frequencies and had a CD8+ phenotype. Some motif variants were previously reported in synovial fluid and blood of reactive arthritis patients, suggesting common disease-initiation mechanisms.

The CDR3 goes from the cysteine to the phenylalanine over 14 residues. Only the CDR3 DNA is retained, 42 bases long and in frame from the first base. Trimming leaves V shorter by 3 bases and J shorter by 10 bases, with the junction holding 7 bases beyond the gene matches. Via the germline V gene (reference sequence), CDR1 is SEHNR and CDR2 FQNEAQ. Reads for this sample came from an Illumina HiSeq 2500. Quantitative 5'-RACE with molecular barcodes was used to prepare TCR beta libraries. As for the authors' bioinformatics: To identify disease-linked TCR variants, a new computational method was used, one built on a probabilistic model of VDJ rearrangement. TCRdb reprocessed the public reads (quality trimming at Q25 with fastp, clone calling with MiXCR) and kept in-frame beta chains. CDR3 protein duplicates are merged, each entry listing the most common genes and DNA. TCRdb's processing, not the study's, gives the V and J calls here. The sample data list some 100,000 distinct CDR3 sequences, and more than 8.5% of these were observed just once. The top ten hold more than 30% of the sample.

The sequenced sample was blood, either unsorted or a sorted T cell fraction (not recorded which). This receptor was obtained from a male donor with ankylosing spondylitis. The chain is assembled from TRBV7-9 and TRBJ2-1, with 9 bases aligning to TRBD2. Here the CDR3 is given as CASSFSGGRMEQFF. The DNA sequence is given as TGTGCCAGCAGCTTTAGCGGGGGTCGTATGGAGCAGTTCTTC. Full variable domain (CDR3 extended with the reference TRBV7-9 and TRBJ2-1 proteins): DTGVSQNPRHKITKRGQNVTFRCDPISEHNRLYWYRQTLGQGPEFLTYFQNEAQLEKSRLLSDRFSAERPKGSFSTLEIQRTEQGDSAMYLCASSFSGGRMEQFFGPGTRLTVL.